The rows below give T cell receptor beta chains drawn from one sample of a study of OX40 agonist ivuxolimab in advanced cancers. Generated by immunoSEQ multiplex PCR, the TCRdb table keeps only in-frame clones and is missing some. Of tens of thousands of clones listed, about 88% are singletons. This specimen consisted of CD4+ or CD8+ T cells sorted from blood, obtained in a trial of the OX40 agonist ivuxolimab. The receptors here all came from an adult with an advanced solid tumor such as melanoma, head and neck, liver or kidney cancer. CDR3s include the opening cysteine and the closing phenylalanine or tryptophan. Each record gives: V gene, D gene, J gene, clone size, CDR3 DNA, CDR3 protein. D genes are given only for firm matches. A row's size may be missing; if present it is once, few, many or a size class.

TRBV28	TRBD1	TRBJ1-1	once	TGTGCCAGCAGTGAGCACGGACAGGGGAAGAACACTGAAGCTTTCTTT	CASSEHGQGKNTEAFF
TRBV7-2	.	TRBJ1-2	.	TGTGCCAGCAGCCCGCGGGACCACTCTAACTATGGCTACACCTTC	CASSPRDHSNYGYTF
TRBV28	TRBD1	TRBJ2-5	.	TGTGCCAGCAGGGGACAGGGGAGTGGAGAGACCCAGTACTTC	CASRGQGSGETQYF
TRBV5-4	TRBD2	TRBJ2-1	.	TGTGCCACCCGGACTAGCGGGTCCTACAATGAGCAGTTCTTC	CATRTSGSYNEQFF
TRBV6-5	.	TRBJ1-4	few	TGTGCCAGCAGCCTTCGACTACCAACTAATGAAAAACTGTTTTTT	CASSLRLPTNEKLFF
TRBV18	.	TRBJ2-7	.	TGTGCCAGCTCACCAGGGCCAACAGGGCTCTCCTACGAGCAGTACTTC	CASSPGPTGLSYEQYF
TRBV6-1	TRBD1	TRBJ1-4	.	TGTGCCAGCAGGGGAGGAGGGGGCGCAAATGAAAAACTGTTTTTT	CASRGGGGANEKLFF
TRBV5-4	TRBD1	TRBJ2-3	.	TGTGCCAGCAGCTTGGGGCGACAGGGGGCTGCAGATACGCAGTATTTT	CASSLGRQGAADTQYF
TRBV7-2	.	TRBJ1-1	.	TGTGCCAGCAGCTTCTCTGCCGGGATGAACACTGAAGCTTTCTTT	CASSFSAGMNTEAFF
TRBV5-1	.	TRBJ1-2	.	TGCGCCAGCAGCTTGGGTGTCAGGGGTAACTATGGCTACACCTTC	CASSLGVRGNYGYTF
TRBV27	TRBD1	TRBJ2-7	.	TGTGCCAGCAGTTTATCACAGGGGGCGGGATCCTACGAGCAGTACTTC	CASSLSQGAGSYEQYF